Below, 21 T cell receptor beta chains from the same sample are listed, as sequenced in a study of CD8 T cells in Susac syndrome (dated by TCRdb to between 2018 and 2021). The library came from the immunoSEQ multiplex PCR assay. RNA was extracted using the RNeasy kit, and roughly 0.45 to 1 microgram was reverse transcribed with random hexamers. The raw public reads went through TCRdb reprocessing: fastp at Q25, MiXCR clone calling, in-frame beta chains kept. Entries are consolidated by CDR3 protein sequence, retaining the most common genes and DNA. Counted in this sample were 110,000 or so distinct CDR3 sequences; roughly 91% of them appeared once. The biggest ten clones account for 0.11% to 0.15% of the sample. The sequencing input was CD4+ T cells from PBMCs. The receptors were sampled from a human donor in good health.

This CDR3 reads CASTRTQQETQYF. CDR3 in DNA: TGTGCCAGCACGCGTACTCAACAAGAGACCCAGTACTTC. This chain connects TRBV2 to TRBJ2-5; D not certain. From germline, CDR1 is SNHLY and CDR2 FYNNEI. There are 13 residues in the CDR3. Trimming removed 7 bases at V and 2 bases at J, with 11 bases between.

This chain uses TRBV7-2 with TRBJ2-3; D ambiguous. The CDR3 totals 14 residues. The germline V and J ends were trimmed by 7 bases and 1 base, with 12 bases remaining between them. CDR1 and CDR2 from the germline V gene are SGHTA and FQGNSA. CDR3 sequence (DNA): TGTGCCAGCATGGGCATCCGCGGCACAGATACGCAGTATTTT. This gives the protein CASMGIRGTDTQYF. Full variable domain (rest looked up from reference TRBV7-2 and TRBJ2-3): GAGVSQSPSNKVTEKGKDVELRCDPISGHTALYWYRQSLGQGLEFLIYFQGNSAPDKSGLPSDRFSAERTGGSVSTLTIQRTQQEDSAVYLCASMGIRGTDTQYFGPGTRLTVL.

The chain carries TRBV12-3 or TRBV12-4 and TRBJ2-7, with D perhaps TRBD2 (5 bases). The CDR3 totals 14 residues. The V and J ends lost 8 bases and 6 bases respectively, with 20 bases between them. The CDR3 DNA reads TGTGCCAGCGGTACGGGCAAACTAGGTCGCGAGCAGTACTTC. Residues: CASGTGKLGREQYF.

CDR3: CSVNRALNNEQFF. The CDR3 DNA is TGCAGCGTTAACAGGGCCCTAAATAATGAGCAGTTCTTC. The chain uses TRBV29-1 and TRBJ2-1; tentative D call: TRBD1 (6 bases). Trimming stripped 5 bases from V and 7 bases from J, with 15 bases between. This CDR3 is built from 13 residues. Germline V gives CDR1 SQVTM, CDR2 ANQGSEA.

The chain couples TRBV20-1 to TRBJ2-7; D is ambiguous. The CDR3 loop spans 13 amino acids. Deletions cut 1 base from V and 1 base from J, with 8 bases between. CDR1 is DFQATT and CDR2 is SNEGSKA in the germline V gene (reference sequence). The CDR3 protein is CSARAGESYEQYF. The CDR3 nucleotides read TGCAGTGCTAGAGCGGGCGAATCCTACGAGCAGTACTTC.

The sample holds one count of this clonotype. J is TRBJ2-7 and V is TRBV7-2; 7 bases agree with TRBD2. The CDR3 sequence is 14 residues long. V shed 3 bases and J 4 bases; nucleotides not matched to a gene: 6. The V gene's germline CDR1 is SGHTA and CDR2 FQGNSA. Here the CDR3 reads CASSFVLAWYEQYF. In DNA form, the CDR3 reads TGTGCCAGCAGCTTTGTACTAGCGTGGTACGAGCAGTACTTC.

The chain is built from TRBV19 and TRBJ1-1; 8 nucleotides agree with TRBD1. Germline V gene data show CDR1 as LNHDA and CDR2 as SQIVND (reference sequence). With V trimmed by 5 bases and J by 4 bases, 6 bases remained unmatched. CDR3 length equals 14 residues. DNA of the CDR3: TGTGCCAGTAGTCGGACAGGGCCGGGCACTGAAGCTTTCTTT. Protein sequence: CASSRTGPGTEAFF. The variable domain in full, completed from reference TRBV19 and TRBJ1-1, reads DGGITQSPKYLFRKEGQNVTLSCEQNLNHDAMYWYRQDPGQGLRLIYYSQIVNDFQKGDIAEGYSVSREKKESFPLTVTSAQKNPTAFYLCASSRTGPGTEAFFGQGTRLTVV.

The genes are TRBV10-3 and TRBJ1-2, with D maybe TRBD1 (5 bases). The CDR3 length is 13 residues. Germline values: CDR1 ENHRY, CDR2 SYGVKD. Between the trimmed V and J ends, which lost 4 bases and 7 bases, there was a span of 13 bases. The CDR3 reads CAISAIQETGYTF. CDR3 nucleotide sequence: TGTGCCATCAGTGCCATACAGGAAACTGGCTACACCTTC.

This sequence joins TRBV20-1 and TRBJ1-4, with a tentative D call TRBD1 (5 bases). Trimming removed 5 bases from V and 1 base from J, with 14 bases in between. Germline CDR1 DFQATT, CDR2 SNEGSKA (reference sequence). This CDR3 comprises 15 residues. The CDR3 DNA is TGCAGTGCTCAGAGAGGAGGGGAAACTAATGAAAAACTGTTTTTT. Its protein is CSAQRGGETNEKLFF.

This clonotype was detected only a few times. V usage is TRBV4-1 and J usage is TRBJ2-7, with D tentatively TRBD1 (5 bases). Deletions cut 3 bases from V and 4 bases from J, with 10 bases between. The CDR3 runs 13 residues. The germline V gene has CDR1 MGHRA and CDR2 YSYEKL. CDR3 bases: TGCGCCAGCAGCCACGAACGGACATACGAGCAGTACTTC. It encodes CASSHERTYEQYF.

V gene TRBV7-8 combines with J gene TRBJ2-5, with D possibly being TRBD2 (6 bases). Germline CDR1 and CDR2: SGHVS and FQNEAQ. The V and J ends lost 7 bases and 3 bases respectively, with 24 bases between them. The CDR3 is 17 amino acids. CDR3 in DNA: TGTGCCAGCACTGGAGGACTACTTTTTTTCCGGAAAGAGACCCAGTACTTC. Protein product: CASTGGLLFFRKETQYF.

The chain uses TRBV19 and TRBJ2-1, with D perhaps TRBD2 (5 bases). The CDR3 spans 14 residues. V was trimmed by 3 bases and J by 1 base, leaving 7 bases between them. Per germline, CDR1 LNHDA and CDR2 SQIVND (reference sequence). CDR3 in amino acids: CASSIWESYNEQFF. CDR3 DNA: TGTGCCAGTAGTATCTGGGAGTCCTACAATGAGCAGTTCTTC. The variable domain in full, with the rest retrieved from reference TRBV19 and TRBJ2-1, is DGGITQSPKYLFRKEGQNVTLSCEQNLNHDAMYWYRQDPGQGLRLIYYSQIVNDFQKGDIAEGYSVSREKKESFPLTVTSAQKNPTAFYLCASSIWESYNEQFFGPGTRLTVL.

The V gene is TRBV12-3 or TRBV12-4, the J gene TRBJ2-5; a possible D gene is TRBD2 (5 bases). The V end was cut by 4 bases, the J end by 4 bases, with 16 bases between. The CDR3 extends over 15 amino acids. This CDR3 is CASSSDQDWSETQYF. The CDR3 DNA follows: TGTGCCAGCAGTTCCGACCAGGACTGGTCAGAGACCCAGTACTTC.

V usage is TRBV11-2 and J usage is TRBJ2-2; D not certain. Per the germline V gene, CDR1 is SGHAT and CDR2 is FQNNGV. Trimming removed 0 bases at V and 4 bases at J, with 6 bases between. This CDR3 contains 14 residues. The CDR3 region is CASSLEIGTGELFF. CDR3 in DNA: TGTGCCAGCAGCTTAGAGATTGGCACCGGGGAGCTGTTTTTT.

This sequence joins TRBV4-3 and TRBJ2-3; tentatively, D is TRBD1 (6 bases). With 0 bases removed from V and 2 bases from J, the gap between germline ends came to 12 bases. The length of the CDR3 is 16 residues. Germline V gives CDR1 LGHNA, CDR2 YSLEER. CDR3 nucleotide sequence: TGCGCCAGCAGCCAAGACGGGACAAGAACCACAGATACGCAGTATTTT. This gives the protein CASSQDGTRTTDTQYF.

The rearrangement uses TRBV4-3 and TRBJ2-3; TRBD1 agrees at 7 bases. Germline CDR1 reads LGHNA; CDR2 reads YSLEER. The CDR3 is 15 amino acids. Losses at the gene ends were 0 bases for V and 3 bases for J; bases not matched to a gene: 3. The CDR3: CASSQEGTATDTQYF. The CDR3 nucleotides read TGCGCCAGCAGCCAAGAGGGGACAGCTACAGATACGCAGTATTTT.

CDR3: CASSERGPQNIQYF. The CDR3 region has the DNA TGTGCCAGCAGTGAGCGGGGGCCGCAAAACATTCAGTACTTC. The chain employs TRBV2 and TRBJ2-4; D possibly corresponds to TRBD2 (7 bases). CDR3 length: 14 residues. The V gene's germline CDR1 is SNHLY and CDR2 FYNNEI. V lost 3 bases and J 5 bases, leaving 11 bases between the germline ends.

The J gene is TRBJ2-1, the V gene TRBV20-1; 8 bases are shared with TRBD2. With 2 bases clipped from V and 5 bases from J, the junction kept 5 bases outside the gene matches. The germline V gene encodes CDR1 DFQATT and CDR2 SNEGSKA (reference sequence). This CDR3 region has 14 residues. CDR3 loop: CSARSTSVDNEQFF. The CDR3 DNA reads TGCAGTGCTAGATCGACTAGCGTTGACAATGAGCAGTTCTTC.

This rearrangement joins TRBV2 to TRBJ1-5; D perhaps matches TRBD1 (5 bases). Germline V lookup: CDR1 SNHLY, CDR2 FYNNEI. V gave up 2 bases and J gave up 2 bases, with 10 bases separating them. The CDR3 totals 15 residues. CDR3 coding DNA: TGTGCCAGCAGTGAAAGCAGGGCTGGCAATCAGCCCCAGCATTTT. Translated: CASSESRAGNQPQHF.

The sample holds one count of this clonotype. The J gene is TRBJ1-2, the V gene TRBV3-1; unclear D gene. Germline V gene lookup returns CDR1 LGHDT and CDR2 YNNKEL (reference sequence). The germline V and J ends were trimmed by 0 bases and 8 bases, with 7 bases remaining between them. The CDR3 contains 12 residues. CDR3 region: CASSQEGGGYTF. DNA for the CDR3: TGTGCCAGCAGCCAAGAGGGAGGCGGCTACACCTTC.

This clonotype was observed a single time. The chain couples TRBV12-3 or TRBV12-4 to TRBJ2-6; a weak D match, TRBD1 (5 bases). With 6 bases removed from V and 1 base from J, the gap between germline ends came to 10 bases. The CDR3 loop spans 15 amino acids. The CDR3 DNA reads TGTGCCAGCAGGCCCGACAGATCTGGGGCCAACGTCCTGACTTTC. As protein: CASRPDRSGANVLTF.